Listed below are T cell receptor beta chains from one sample, sequenced in a study of identical twins. TCRdb fed the 5' RACE reads into MiXCR, producing one record per CDR3 protein. The table has 650,000 to 800,000 distinct CDR3 sequences, 8.5% to 9.5% seen once. The sample was also reused in another study, on yellow fever vaccine responses in identical twins.

The sequenced sample was PBMCs. The receptors shown here come from a woman aged 18-29 years in good health. Each CDR3 is given with its conserved first and last residue. A D gene is named only where the DNA matches it firmly. Where a row states a size, it is once, few, many or the class of an expanded clone; other rows omit it.

TRBV9	few	TRBJ2-5	TRBD2	TGTGCCAGCAGCACGGGACTAGCGGGGATTGAGACCCAGTACTTC	CASSTGLAGIETQYF
TRBV7-3	NA	TRBJ2-5	TRBD2	TGTGCCAGCAGCTCGACTAGCGGAGCGACCCAGTACTTC	CASSSTSGATQYF
TRBV6-1	NA	TRBJ2-7	TRBD2	TGTGCCAGCGAGAGCGGGGGGATATCCTACGAGCAGTACTTC	CASESGGISYEQYF
TRBV4-3	few	TRBJ1-2	NA	TGCGCCAGCAGCCAAGACGTAAGGGACTCCTCCTTCCATGGCTACACCTTC	CASSQDVRDSSFHGYTF
TRBV7-2	once	TRBJ2-7	NA	TGTGCCAGCAGCTTAGATGGACTGCGGGGTGGCGAGCAGTACTTC	CASSLDGLRGGEQYF
TRBV20-1	NA	TRBJ2-3	TRBD2	TGCAGTGCTAGAACCATTATTGGACTAGCGGCCACAGATACGCAGTATTTT	CSARTIIGLAATDTQYF
TRBV3-1	few	TRBJ1-5	NA	TGTGCCAGCAGCCAAGACCCAGGCTTAAGGCCCCAGCATTTT	CASSQDPGLRPQHF
TRBV15	few	TRBJ2-5	NA	TGTGCCACCAGCAGGGACCTTTTAGAGACCCAGTACTTC	CATSRDLLETQYF
TRBV5-1	few	TRBJ2-2	TRBD1	TGCGCCAGCAGCTCAGGGACAGCGAACACCGGGGAGCTGTTTTTT	CASSSGTANTGELFF
TRBV9	few	TRBJ2-7	TRBD2	TGTGCCAGCAGCGTAGGTGGACTAGCGGGCTTCTACGAGCAGTACTTC	CASSVGGLAGFYEQYF
TRBV6-1	NA	TRBJ2-5	NA	TGTGCCAGCAGTCCCATGGTCGTCGACTTCCAAGAGACCCAGTACTTC	CASSPMVVDFQETQYF
TRBV29-1	few	TRBJ2-7	TRBD2	TGCAGCGTTGAATCGGGGGGTAGCGGGGCCTACGAGCAGTACTTC	CSVESGGSGAYEQYF
TRBV5-1	NA	TRBJ2-1	TRBD1	TGCGCCAGCAGCTTGTTTTCCTCCGGGACAGGGGTGAGTGAGCAGTTCTTC	CASSLFSSGTGVSEQFF
TRBV19	NA	TRBJ2-7	NA	TGTGCCAGTAGTATAGATTTCCCAACTGCCTTGGAGCAGTACTTC	CASSIDFPTALEQYF
TRBV12-3/TRBV12-4	many	TRBJ2-3	TRBD1	TGTGCCAGCAGTCCCCTAGGGGGCCCGGCAGATACGCAGTATTTT	CASSPLGGPADTQYF
TRBV6-1	NA	TRBJ2-7	TRBD1	TGTGCCAGCAGCCTAAGAGGGGACAGGGTCTACGAGCAGTACTTC	CASSLRGDRVYEQYF
TRBV20-1	many	TRBJ2-3	NA	TGCAGTGCTAGGGGCGGGGACAGAAGCACAGATACGCAGTATTTT	CSARGGDRSTDTQYF
TRBV5-1	few	TRBJ2-7	TRBD1	TGCGCCAGCAGCTGGTTTGACAGGGGCTACGAGCAGTACTTC	CASSWFDRGYEQYF
TRBV5-1	few	TRBJ1-1	NA	TGCGCCAGCAGCTCGACAGTCGTCCCCGCTGAAGCTTTCTTT	CASSSTVVPAEAFF
TRBV20-1	few	TRBJ2-7	NA	TGCAGTGCCGACGGCCCCTACGAGCAGTACTTC	CSADGPYEQYF
TRBV7-9	NA	TRBJ1-5	TRBD1	TGTGCCAGCAGCTTGACAGGGCGGAGTCAGCCCCAGCATTTT	CASSLTGRSQPQHF
TRBV3-1	few	TRBJ2-7	TRBD2	TGTGCCAGCAGCCACATAGCGGGAGGAGGCGAGCAGTACTTC	CASSHIAGGGEQYF
TRBV29-1	many	TRBJ2-5	NA	TGCAGCGTAGGCTCAGAAGAGACCCAGTACTTC	CSVGSEETQYF
TRBV20-1	few	TRBJ2-7	TRBD2	TGCAGTGCTAGCGGGGGGAACTACGAGCAGTACTTC	CSASGGNYEQYF
TRBV29-1	many	TRBJ1-1	NA	TGCAGCGTTGGCCCTAGGGCAGGGAGGTTCGAGAACACTGAAGCTTTCTTT	CSVGPRAGRFENTEAFF
TRBV12-3/TRBV12-4	many	TRBJ2-7	NA	TGTGCCAGCAGTAGCAGGGAGACCTACGAGCAGTACTTC	CASSSRETYEQYF